The entry below gives a single T cell receptor (beta chain) sequence along with its context. It has no known antigen specificity. No clone much larger than this one lies a single base away; base qualities are absent. The data stem from a study of vaccination and CD4 T cells after COVID-19 (dated by TCRdb to about 2022). The study in broad terms: Convalescent patients had a positive SARS-CoV-2 result on nasal swab PCR, and of these patients, several had mild disease and one had severe disease. Control cultures received a CEFX viral epitope pool as the positive control, an HIV-1 Nef peptide pool as the negative control, or no peptide. The time from the second vaccine dose to post-vaccine blood sampling had a median of approximately 72 days and ranged from roughly 12 to 241 days. In roughly nine COVID-19 convalescent patients and 4 infection-naive healthy vaccine recipients, the spike-specific CD4+ TCR repertoire before mRNA vaccination was compared with the repertoire after mRNA vaccination. For stimulating the cultures, overlapping spike peptide pools were used, derived from SARS-CoV-2 as well as from the common cold coronaviruses HCoV-NL63, HCoV-OC43 and HCoV-229E. Participants received two doses of either the Pfizer-BioNTech BNT162b2 vaccine (n=8) or the Moderna mRNA-1273 vaccine (n=2). Six males and four females were included in the convalescent cohort, with two Hispanic individuals, seven Caucasians, two Asians and one multiracial person represented. Post-COVID blood samples were collected from convalescent patients a median of around 100 days after diagnosis, with a range of roughly 30 to 161 days. What the authors observed across the whole study: In convalescent patients, a median roughly 86% of post-vaccine SARS-CoV-2-reactive clones were detected only after vaccination, suggesting vaccine-specific priming. Only a relatively small number of convalescent patients were included in the study, and early timepoints following natural infection were not analyzed. An increase in the median number of SARS-CoV-2-reactive clonotypes from around 20 after infection to roughly 39 after vaccination was observed, but the change was not found to be significant. Nearly all vaccine-specific clones in convalescent patients (304 of 307) were mono-reactive for SARS-CoV-2 spike rather than cross-reactive with common cold coronaviruses.

Including cysteine and phenylalanine, the CDR3 has 13 amino acids. The CDR3 DNA has 39 bases and is translated from base 1. CDR1 and CDR2 are drawn from the germline V gene: ENHRY, SYGVKD. Compared with germline, V lacks 7 bases and J lacks 5 bases; bases without a gene match: 7. This specimen's treatment or condition label, interpreted: roughly ten-day PBMC culture with coronavirus spike peptide pools or control peptides (ViraFEST assay). The ViraFEST assay, used in the study, expanded antigen-specific T cells with peptide pools and then identified the expanded clonotypes through TCR sequencing. The convalescent patients' positive SARS-CoV-2 PCR tests were from March to December 2020, which was before the Alpha, Beta and Delta variants emerged in the United States. PBMCs were cultured at two million per well in IMDM supplemented with approximately 5.3% human AB serum and approximately 10 IU/ml IL-2, with around 10 ug/ml peptide pools added. On days 3 and 7, half of the culture medium was replaced with fresh IL-2-containing medium. CD4+ T cells were isolated after approximately ten days of culture through negative selection using the EasySep CD4+ T cell isolation kit. Ficoll-Paque Plus gradient centrifugation was used to isolate PBMCs from whole blood, and the isolated PBMCs were then either used fresh or cryopreserved at -140C. Culture conditions were generally each tested in triplicate wells.

Receptors were amplified or captured by PCR. At the Johns Hopkins FTIC core, DNA from the cultured CD4+ T cells underwent TCR sequencing with the Oncomine TCR Beta short-read assay. The QIAamp micro DNA kit was used to extract genomic DNA from the cultured CD4+ T cells. The Oncomine TCR Beta libraries from cultured CD4+ T cells were pooled using unique dual indexes and then sequenced on an Illumina iSeq 100. In the authors' own workflow: Non-productive sequences were removed, and CDR3s that did not start with C, did not end with F or W, or were shorter than 7 amino acids were discarded. Antigen-specific clonotypes were identified with the MANAFEST web application by comparing peptide-stimulated wells with reference and other culture wells. An FDR below 0.05, an odds ratio above 5, and a productive frequency above 0.1% in at least two of three replicate wells were required for clones to be considered positive. A clonotype counted as cross-reactive if it showed significant expansion both in the SARS-CoV-2 spike wells and in at least one common cold coronavirus spike condition. Levenshtein distances (stringdist) and unrooted phylogenetic trees (ape) in R version 3.6.1 were used to assess CDR3 homology. TCRdb trimmed public reads at Q25 via fastp, called clones via MiXCR and kept in-frame beta chains. Every entry covers one CDR3 protein and lists the most common genes and DNA from its rows. The V and J calls and clone size come from TCRdb's table, not from the authors' own analysis. Within this sample are some 16,000 distinct CDR3 sequences, with around 53% of them counted one time only. About 13% of the sample lies in the top ten.

This sequence was found in a human donor who had recovered from COVID-19. The sequenced sample was CD4+ T cells from blood, cultured in vitro. The rearranged segments are TRBV10-3 and TRBJ1-1, with 7 bases aligning to TRBD1. The CDR3 protein: CAINHETGTEAFF. The nucleotide sequence reads TGTGCCATCAACCACGAGACAGGGACTGAAGCTTTCTTT.